This entry lists 13 T cell receptor beta chains sequenced from one sample in a study of blood T cell repertoires in COVID-19. TCRdb's table, derived via immunoSEQ multiplex PCR, lists solely in-frame clones and lacks some. The sample carries about 290,000 clones, 70% to 90% recorded once. The sample consisted of peripheral blood. The origin of the receptors is a woman aged 50 to 60 with active or convalescent COVID-19.

The chain is built from TRBV5-1 and TRBJ2-2; a weak D match, TRBD2 (6 bases). The CDR3 consists of 16 residues. Germline V gene data show CDR1 as SGHRS and CDR2 as YFSETQ. V lost 2 bases and J lost 4, with 15 bases in between. CDR3 amino acids: CASSFRGRVGTGELFF. DNA for the CDR3: TGCGCCAGCAGCTTCCGGGGGAGAGTTGGCACCGGGGAGCTGTTTTTT.

The rearrangement joins TRBV5-5 to TRBJ2-7, with 9 positions matching TRBD1. With V trimmed by 1 base and J by 5 bases, 4 bases remained unmatched. The CDR3 totals 14 residues. Germline-derived CDR1 and CDR2 are SGHKS and YYEKEE (reference sequence). In nucleotides, the CDR3 is TGTGCCAGCAGCTTGCGACAGGGGGTCAACGAGCAGTACTTC. This gives the protein CASSLRQGVNEQYF.

The chain joins TRBV19 to TRBJ2-7, with 7 nucleotides matching TRBD2. V shed 10 bases and J 2 bases; nucleotides not matched to a gene: 11. Germline CDR1 is LNHDA and CDR2 is SQIVND (reference sequence). This CDR3 spans 14 amino acids. For the CDR3, the DNA is TGTGCCACCAAAGCGGGGCGGGGACCCTACGAGCAGTACTTC. This codes for CATKAGRGPYEQYF.

This chain connects TRBV2 to TRBJ1-1; D is unclear. V was shortened by 4 bases and J by 1 base, with 10 bases between the two germline ends. This CDR3 is 14 amino acids long. The germline CDR1 and CDR2 sequences are SNHLY and FYNNEI. The CDR3 coding sequence is TGTGCCAGCAGTGTAGGTGAGGGGAACACTGAAGCTTTCTTT. Its protein is CASSVGEGNTEAFF.

This rearrangement joins TRBV24-1 to TRBJ1-4; TRBD1 might be the D (6 bases). The germline CDR1 and CDR2 sequences are KGHDR and SFDVKD. V was pared by 2 bases and J by 10 bases, with 16 bases between. There are 15 residues in the CDR3. This chain's CDR3 is CATSDSSGTFGKLFF. CDR3 DNA sequence: TGTGCCACCAGTGATTCCTCCGGGACATTCGGAAAACTGTTTTTT.

J is TRBJ2-2 and V is TRBV19; tentatively, D is TRBD1 (7 bases). V was shortened by 3 bases and J by 6 bases, with 8 bases between the two germline ends. This CDR3 contains 13 residues. CDR1 and CDR2 from the germline V gene are LNHDA and SQIVND (reference sequence). In DNA, the CDR3 is TGTGCCAGTAGTATCAGGGGGGCCGGGGAGCTGTTTTTT. Translating it yields CASSIRGAGELFF.

The chain employs TRBV30 and TRBJ2-5; no clear D gene. The CDR3 sequence is 10 residues long. The germline V and J ends were trimmed by 3 bases and 7 bases, with 6 bases remaining between them. In germline, CDR1 is GTSNPN, CDR2 SVGIG (reference sequence). The CDR3 DNA reads as TGTGCCTGGAGCACGGGGACCCAGTACTTC. Its translation: CAWSTGTQYF.

This chain uses TRBV7-2 with TRBJ2-3; 7 bases line up with TRBD2. Germline trimming cut 5 bases from V and 6 bases from J; bases unmatched to any gene: 17. Germline V gene lookup returns CDR1 SGHTA and CDR2 FQGNSA. CDR3 length: 17 residues. The CDR3 spells CASSPPWASQAGDTQYF. The CDR3 DNA is TGTGCCAGCAGCCCCCCCTGGGCTAGCCAAGCGGGGGATACGCAGTATTTT. Combining the CDR3 with reference TRBV7-2 and TRBJ2-3 gives the whole variable domain GAGVSQSPSNKVTEKGKDVELRCDPISGHTALYWYRQSLGQGLEFLIYFQGNSAPDKSGLPSDRFSAERTGGSVSTLTIQRTQQEDSAVYLCASSPPWASQAGDTQYFGPGTRLTVL.

The chain carries TRBV7-2 and TRBJ1-2, with D unresolved. Trimming took 3 bases from V and 2 from J, leaving 4 bases between them. Looked up from germline, CDR1 is SGHTA and CDR2 is FQGNSA. The CDR3 has 12 residues. The CDR3, as DNA: TGTGCCAGCAGCTTTTCGAACTATGGCTACACCTTC. Its translation is CASSFSNYGYTF.

This chain links TRBV6-5 with TRBJ2-4, with D hard to call. The V gene lost 6 bases and the J gene lost 0 bases, with 12 bases spanning the gap. The germline V gene has CDR1 MNHEY and CDR2 SVGAGI. The CDR3 is made up of 15 amino acids. This CDR3 reads CASSLNSLAKNIQYF. CDR3 nucleotides: TGTGCCAGCAGCCTAAATTCCCTAGCCAAAAACATTCAGTACTTC.

The V and J genes are TRBV18 and TRBJ2-1; 8 bases align to TRBD1. J was trimmed by 9 bases and V by 3 bases; bases with no gene match: 4. Germline CDR1 and CDR2: KGHSH and LQKENI. The CDR3 is 13 amino acids. In nucleotides, the CDR3 is TGTGCCAGCTCACCCCAGGGGGCGGGTGAGCAGTTCTTC. As protein: CASSPQGAGEQFF.

This sequence joins TRBV18 and TRBJ2-5; D might be TRBD2 (6 bases). CDR3 length: 12 residues. Trimming took 5 bases from V and 3 from J, leaving 7 bases between them. CDR1 is KGHSH, CDR2 LQKENI, per germline. The CDR3, as DNA: TGTGCCAGCTCAGGAGGGGAAGAGACCCAGTACTTC. Translation gives CASSGGEETQYF.

The V call is TRBV4-2, the J call TRBJ1-4; 9 bases align to TRBD1. Trimming removed 3 bases from V and 6 bases from J; junction bases left unmatched: 8. CDR3 length equals 16 residues. CDR1 is LGHNA, CDR2 YNFKEQ, per germline. CDR3 protein: CASSQRQGDGDEKLFF. The CDR3 region has the DNA TGTGCCAGCAGCCAGAGACAGGGGGATGGTGATGAAAAACTGTTTTTT.